This TCR beta chain stems from a study of metastatic and nonmetastatic thyroid tumors (dated by TCRdb to the early 2020s). Regarding the study in general: The researchers compared repertoires between peripheral blood samples and tumor or nodule tissue samples from patients with malignant or benign thyroid disease.

None of the patients had been given any treatment before thyroid surgery. Patient clinical samples collected from about 2011 to 2019 were retrospectively analysed using T-cell receptor beta sequencing. Libraries were prepared through PCR. Instrument used: Illumina HiSeq 4000. High-throughput sequencing was used to profile the TCR beta-chain CDR3 region of each patient. The study's own analysis went as follows. The researchers built a classifier to tell apart papillary thyroid cancer patients with distant metastasis, based on CDR3 differences among clinicopathological groups. The Shannon index was used to measure repertoire diversity, and the Morisita-Horn index was used to measure how similar tumor and blood repertoires were. TCRdb redid the processing of the public reads, applying fastp at Q25 and MiXCR, and retained in-frame beta chains. The V and J calls and clone size are TCRdb's, not the authors'. The sample yields 15,000 to 20,000 clones; roughly a quarter were counted once. The top ten hold roughly 7.1% of the sample.

On the study overall, not on this receptor specifically: In both blood and tumor samples, TCR beta diversity was reported to be significantly higher in malignant tumors than in benign nodules.

On this clone: Its binding antigen is unknown. At one end, the junction sequence differs from germline, possibly due to a read error.

This TCR was sampled from a female donor with papillary thyroid cancer or a benign thyroid nodule (not recorded which). Some clones in this sample may be carry-over from other donors' samples. Sequencing was performed on adjacent normal tissue.

The nucleotides are TGCAGTGTCATCGGACTAGCGGGGAACTACGAGCAATACTTC. Its coded protein is CSVIGLAGNYEQYF. The chain joins TRBV20-1 to TRBJ2-7, with TRBD2 identical over 12 junction bases. Reading from cysteine to phenylalanine, the CDR3 counts 14 amino acids. Left in the record is the CDR3 DNA by itself, 42 bases read in frame from the first base. In the germline V gene (reference sequence), CDR1 corresponds to DFQATT and CDR2 to SNEGSKA.